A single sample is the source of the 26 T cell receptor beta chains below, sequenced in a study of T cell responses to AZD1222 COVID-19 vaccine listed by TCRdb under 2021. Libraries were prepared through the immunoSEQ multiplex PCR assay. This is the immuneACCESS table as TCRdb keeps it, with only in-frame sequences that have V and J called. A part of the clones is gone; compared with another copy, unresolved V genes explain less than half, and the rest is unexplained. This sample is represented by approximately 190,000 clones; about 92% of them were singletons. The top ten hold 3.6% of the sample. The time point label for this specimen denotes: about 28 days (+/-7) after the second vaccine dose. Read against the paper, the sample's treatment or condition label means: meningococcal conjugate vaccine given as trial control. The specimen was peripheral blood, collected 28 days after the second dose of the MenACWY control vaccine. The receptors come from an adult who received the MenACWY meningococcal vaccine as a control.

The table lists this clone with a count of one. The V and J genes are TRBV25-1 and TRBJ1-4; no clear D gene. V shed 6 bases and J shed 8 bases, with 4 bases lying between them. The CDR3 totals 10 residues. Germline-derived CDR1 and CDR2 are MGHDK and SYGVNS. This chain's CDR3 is CASRDEKLFF. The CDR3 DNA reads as TGTGCCAGCAGGGACGAAAAACTGTTTTTT.

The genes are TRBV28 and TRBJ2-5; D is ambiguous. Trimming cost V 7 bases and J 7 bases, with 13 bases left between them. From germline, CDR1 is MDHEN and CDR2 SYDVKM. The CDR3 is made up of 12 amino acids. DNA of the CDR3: TGTGCCAGCATAGGCCCTAAATCGACCCAGTACTTC. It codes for CASIGPKSTQYF.

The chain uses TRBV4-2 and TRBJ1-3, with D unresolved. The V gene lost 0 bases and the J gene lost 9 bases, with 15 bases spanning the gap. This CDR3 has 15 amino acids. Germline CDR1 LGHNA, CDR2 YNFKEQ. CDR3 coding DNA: TGTGCCAGCAGCCAAGAACGGCAGACTCTTGGCACCATATATTTT. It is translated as CASSQERQTLGTIYF.

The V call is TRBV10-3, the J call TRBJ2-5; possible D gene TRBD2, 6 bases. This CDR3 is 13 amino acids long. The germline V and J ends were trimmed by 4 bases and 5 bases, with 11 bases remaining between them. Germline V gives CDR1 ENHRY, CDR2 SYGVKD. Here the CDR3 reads CAISGGVGETQYF. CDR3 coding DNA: TGTGCCATCAGTGGCGGGGTCGGGGAGACCCAGTACTTC.

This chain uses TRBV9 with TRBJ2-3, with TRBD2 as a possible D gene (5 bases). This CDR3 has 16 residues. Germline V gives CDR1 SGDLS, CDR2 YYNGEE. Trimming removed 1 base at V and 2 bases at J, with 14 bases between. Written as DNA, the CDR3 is TGTGCCAGCAGCGTAACCCCAGCGGCCCACACAGATACGCAGTATTTT. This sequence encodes CASSVTPAAHTDTQYF.

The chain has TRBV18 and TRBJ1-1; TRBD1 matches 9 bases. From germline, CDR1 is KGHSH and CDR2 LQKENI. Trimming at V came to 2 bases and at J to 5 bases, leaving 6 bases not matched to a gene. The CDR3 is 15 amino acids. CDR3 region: CASSPETGGLTEAFF. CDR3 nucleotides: TGTGCCAGCTCACCAGAGACAGGGGGTTTGACTGAAGCTTTCTTT.

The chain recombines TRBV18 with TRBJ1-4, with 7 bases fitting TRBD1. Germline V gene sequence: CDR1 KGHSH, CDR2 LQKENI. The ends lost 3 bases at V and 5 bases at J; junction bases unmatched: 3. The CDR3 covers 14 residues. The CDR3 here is CASSPDRKNEKLFF. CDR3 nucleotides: TGTGCCAGCTCACCGGACAGGAAAAATGAAAAACTGTTTTTT.

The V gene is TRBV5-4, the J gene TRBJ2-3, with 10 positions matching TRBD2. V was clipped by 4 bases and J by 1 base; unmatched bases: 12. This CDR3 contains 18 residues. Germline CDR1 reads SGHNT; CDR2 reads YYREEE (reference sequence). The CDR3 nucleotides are TGTGCCAGCAGCGGACGGACTAGCGGAAAGTGGGGCACAGATACGCAGTATTTT. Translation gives CASSGRTSGKWGTDTQYF.

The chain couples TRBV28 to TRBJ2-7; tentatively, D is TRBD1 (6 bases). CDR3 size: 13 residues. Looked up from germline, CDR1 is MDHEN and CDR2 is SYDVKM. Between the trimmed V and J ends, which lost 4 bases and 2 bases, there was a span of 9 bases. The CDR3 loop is CASSWGTPYEQYF. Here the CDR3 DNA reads TGTGCCAGCAGTTGGGGGACACCCTACGAGCAGTACTTC.

The CDR3 DNA reads TGTGCCTGGAGTGGACACCGGACGGTAACTAATGAAAAACTGTTTTTT. Amino acids: CAWSGHRTVTNEKLFF. This chain links TRBV30 with TRBJ1-4; no clear D gene. From germline, CDR1 is GTSNPN and CDR2 SVGIG (reference sequence). Trimming removed 1 base from V and 1 base from J, with 13 bases in between. The CDR3 totals 16 residues.

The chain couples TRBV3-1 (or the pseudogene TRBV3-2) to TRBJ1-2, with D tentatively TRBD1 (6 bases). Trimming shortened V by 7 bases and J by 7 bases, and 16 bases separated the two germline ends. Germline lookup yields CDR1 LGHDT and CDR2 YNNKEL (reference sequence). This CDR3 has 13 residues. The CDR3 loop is CASTPGAKGGYTF. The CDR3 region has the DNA TGTGCCAGCACCCCAGGGGCGAAGGGTGGCTACACCTTC.

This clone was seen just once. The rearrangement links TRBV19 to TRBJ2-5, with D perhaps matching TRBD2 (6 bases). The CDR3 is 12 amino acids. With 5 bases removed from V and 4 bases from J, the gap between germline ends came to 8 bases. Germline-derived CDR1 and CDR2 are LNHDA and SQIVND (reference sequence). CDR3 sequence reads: CASSYSGETQYF. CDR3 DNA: TGTGCCAGTAGTTATAGCGGAGAGACCCAGTACTTC.

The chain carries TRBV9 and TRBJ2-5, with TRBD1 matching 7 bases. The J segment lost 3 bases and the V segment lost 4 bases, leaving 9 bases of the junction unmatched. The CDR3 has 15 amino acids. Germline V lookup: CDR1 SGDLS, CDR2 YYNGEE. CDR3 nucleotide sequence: TGTGCCAGCAGCTCCTCCGGGACAGTTAAAGAGACCCAGTACTTC. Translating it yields CASSSSGTVKETQYF.

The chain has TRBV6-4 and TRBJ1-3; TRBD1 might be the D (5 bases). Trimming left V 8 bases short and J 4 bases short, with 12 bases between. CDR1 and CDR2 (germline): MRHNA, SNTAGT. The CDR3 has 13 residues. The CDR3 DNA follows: TGTGCCAGCTCACAGGACGGAGGAAACACCATATATTTT. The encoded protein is CASSQDGGNTIYF.

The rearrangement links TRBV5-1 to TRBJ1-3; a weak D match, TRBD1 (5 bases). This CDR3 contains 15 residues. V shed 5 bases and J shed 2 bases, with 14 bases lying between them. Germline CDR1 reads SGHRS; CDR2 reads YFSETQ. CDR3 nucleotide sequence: TGCGCCAGCAGGGCCCCGGACATGGCTGGAAACACCATATATTTT. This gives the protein CASRAPDMAGNTIYF. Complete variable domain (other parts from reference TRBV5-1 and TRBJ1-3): KAGVTQTPRYLIKTRGQQVTLSCSPISGHRSVSWYQQTPGQGLQFLFEYFSETQRNKGNFPGRFSGRQFSNSRSEMNVSTLELGDSALYLCASRAPDMAGNTIYFGEGSWLTVV.

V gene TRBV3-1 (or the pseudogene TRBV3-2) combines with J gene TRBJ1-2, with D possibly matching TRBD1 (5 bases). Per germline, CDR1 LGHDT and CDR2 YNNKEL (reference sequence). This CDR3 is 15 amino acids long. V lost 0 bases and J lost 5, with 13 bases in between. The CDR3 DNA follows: TGTGCCAGCAGCCAAGACTCAAAGGGGCAATATGGCTACACCTTC. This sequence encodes CASSQDSKGQYGYTF.

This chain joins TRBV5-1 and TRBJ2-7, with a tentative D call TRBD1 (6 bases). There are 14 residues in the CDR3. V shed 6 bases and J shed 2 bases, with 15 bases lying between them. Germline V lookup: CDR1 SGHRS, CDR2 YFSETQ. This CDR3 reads CASTTTGTTYEQYF. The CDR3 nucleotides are TGCGCCAGCACCACAACAGGGACCACCTACGAGCAGTACTTC. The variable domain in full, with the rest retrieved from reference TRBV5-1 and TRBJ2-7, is KAGVTQTPRYLIKTRGQQVTLSCSPISGHRSVSWYQQTPGQGLQFLFEYFSETQRNKGNFPGRFSGRQFSNSRSEMNVSTLELGDSALYLCASTTTGTTYEQYFGPGTRLTVT.

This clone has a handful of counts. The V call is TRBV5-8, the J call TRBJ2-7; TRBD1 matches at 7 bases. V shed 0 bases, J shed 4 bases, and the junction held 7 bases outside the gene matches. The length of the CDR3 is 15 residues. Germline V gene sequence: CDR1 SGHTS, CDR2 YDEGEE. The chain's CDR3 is CASSLADDRAYEQYF. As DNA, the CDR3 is TGTGCCAGCAGCTTGGCCGATGACAGGGCTTACGAGCAGTACTTC.

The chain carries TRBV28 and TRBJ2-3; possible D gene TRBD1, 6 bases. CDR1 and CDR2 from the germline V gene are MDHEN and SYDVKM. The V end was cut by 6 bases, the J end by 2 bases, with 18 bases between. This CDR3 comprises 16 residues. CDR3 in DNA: TGTGCCAGCAGCAGAATGGGACACTCCCACACAGATACGCAGTATTTT. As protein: CASSRMGHSHTDTQYF.

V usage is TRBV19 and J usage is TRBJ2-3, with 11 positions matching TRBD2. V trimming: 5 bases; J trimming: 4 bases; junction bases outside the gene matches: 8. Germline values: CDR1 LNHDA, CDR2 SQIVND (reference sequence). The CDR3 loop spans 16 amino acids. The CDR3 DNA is TGTGCCAGTAGTCCGGAACTAGCGGGAGAACCAGATACGCAGTATTTT. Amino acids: CASSPELAGEPDTQYF. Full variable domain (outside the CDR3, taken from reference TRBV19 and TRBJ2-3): DGGITQSPKYLFRKEGQNVTLSCEQNLNHDAMYWYRQDPGQGLRLIYYSQIVNDFQKGDIAEGYSVSREKKESFPLTVTSAQKNPTAFYLCASSPELAGEPDTQYFGPGTRLTVL.

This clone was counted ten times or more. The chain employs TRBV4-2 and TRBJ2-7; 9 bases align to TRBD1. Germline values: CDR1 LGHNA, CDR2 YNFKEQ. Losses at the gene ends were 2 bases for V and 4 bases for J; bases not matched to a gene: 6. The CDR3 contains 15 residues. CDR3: CASSQKDRGRYEQYF. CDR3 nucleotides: TGTGCCAGCAGCCAAAAGGACAGGGGAAGATACGAGCAGTACTTC.

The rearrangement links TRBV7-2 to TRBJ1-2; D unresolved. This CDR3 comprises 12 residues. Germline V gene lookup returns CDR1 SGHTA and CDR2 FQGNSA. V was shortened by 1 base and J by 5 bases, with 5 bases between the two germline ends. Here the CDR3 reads CASSLDLYGYTF. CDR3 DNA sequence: TGTGCCAGCAGCTTAGATCTGTATGGCTACACCTTC.

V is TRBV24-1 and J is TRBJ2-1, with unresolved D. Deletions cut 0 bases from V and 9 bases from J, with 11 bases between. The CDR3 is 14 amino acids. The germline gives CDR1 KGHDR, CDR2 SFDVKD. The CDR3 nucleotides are TGTGCCACCAGTGATTTGATCGGCCGAGGTGAGCAGTTCTTC. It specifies CATSDLIGRGEQFF.

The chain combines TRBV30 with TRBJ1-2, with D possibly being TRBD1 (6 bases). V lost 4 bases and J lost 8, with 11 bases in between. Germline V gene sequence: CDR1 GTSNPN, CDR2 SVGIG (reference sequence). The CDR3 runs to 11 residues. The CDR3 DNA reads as TGTGCCTGGATTCGGGGGCTCGGCTACACCTTC. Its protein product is CAWIRGLGYTF.

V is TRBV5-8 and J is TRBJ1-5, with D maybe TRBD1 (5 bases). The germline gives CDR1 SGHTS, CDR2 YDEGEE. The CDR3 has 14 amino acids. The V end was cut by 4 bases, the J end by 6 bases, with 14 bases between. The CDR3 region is CASSLDSGGQPQHF. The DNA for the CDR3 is TGTGCCAGCAGCCTCGACAGCGGGGGTCAGCCCCAGCATTTT.

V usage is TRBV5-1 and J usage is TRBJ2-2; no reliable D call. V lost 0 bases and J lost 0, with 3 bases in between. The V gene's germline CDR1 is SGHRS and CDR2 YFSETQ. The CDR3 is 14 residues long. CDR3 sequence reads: CASSLAPNTGELFF. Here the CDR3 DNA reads TGCGCCAGCAGCTTGGCTCCGAACACCGGGGAGCTGTTTTTT.